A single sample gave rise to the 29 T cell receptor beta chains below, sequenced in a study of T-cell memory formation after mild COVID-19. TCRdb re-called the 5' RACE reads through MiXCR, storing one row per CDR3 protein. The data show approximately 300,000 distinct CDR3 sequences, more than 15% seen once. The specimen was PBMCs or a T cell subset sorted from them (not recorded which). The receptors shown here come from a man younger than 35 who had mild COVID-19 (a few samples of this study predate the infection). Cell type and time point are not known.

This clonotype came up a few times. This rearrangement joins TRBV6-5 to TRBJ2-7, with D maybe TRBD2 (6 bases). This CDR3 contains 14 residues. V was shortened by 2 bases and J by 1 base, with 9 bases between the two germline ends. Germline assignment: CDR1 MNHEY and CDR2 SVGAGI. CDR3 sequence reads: CASSYNRGSYEQYV. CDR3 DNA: TGTGCCAGCAGTTACAATCGGGGGTCCTACGAGCAGTACGTC.

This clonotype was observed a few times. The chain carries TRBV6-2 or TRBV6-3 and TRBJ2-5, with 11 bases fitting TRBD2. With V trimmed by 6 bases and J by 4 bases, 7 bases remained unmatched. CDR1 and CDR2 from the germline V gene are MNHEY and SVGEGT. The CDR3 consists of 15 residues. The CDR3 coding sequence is TGTGCCAGCAGAGACTTAGCGGGGGGGCCAGAGACCCAGTACTTC. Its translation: CASRDLAGGPETQYF.

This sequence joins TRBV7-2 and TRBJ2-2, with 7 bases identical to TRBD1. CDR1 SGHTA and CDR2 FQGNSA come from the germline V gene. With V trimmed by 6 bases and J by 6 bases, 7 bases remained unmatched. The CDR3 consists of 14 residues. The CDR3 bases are TGTGCCAGCAGACCAGGGGGATCGCCCGGGGAGCTGTTTTTT. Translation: CASRPGGSPGELFF. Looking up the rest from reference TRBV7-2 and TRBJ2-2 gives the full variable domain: GAGVSQSPSNKVTEKGKDVELRCDPISGHTALYWYRQSLGQGLEFLIYFQGNSAPDKSGLPSDRFSAERTGGSVSTLTIQRTQQEDSAVYLCASRPGGSPGELFFGEGSRLTVL.

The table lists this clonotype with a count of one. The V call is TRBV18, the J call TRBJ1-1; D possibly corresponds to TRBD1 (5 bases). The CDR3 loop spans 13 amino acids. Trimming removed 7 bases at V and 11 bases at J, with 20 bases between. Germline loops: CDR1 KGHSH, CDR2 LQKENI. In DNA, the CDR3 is TGTGCCAGCTTTCAACAGGAAAACTCGGAGGCTTTCTTT. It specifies CASFQQENSEAFF. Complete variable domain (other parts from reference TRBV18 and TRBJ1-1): NAGVMQNPRHLVRRRGQEARLRCSPMKGHSHVYWYRQLPEEGLKFMVYLQKENIIDESGMPKERFSAEFPKEGPSILRIQQVVRGDSAAYFCASFQQENSEAFFGQGTRLTVV.

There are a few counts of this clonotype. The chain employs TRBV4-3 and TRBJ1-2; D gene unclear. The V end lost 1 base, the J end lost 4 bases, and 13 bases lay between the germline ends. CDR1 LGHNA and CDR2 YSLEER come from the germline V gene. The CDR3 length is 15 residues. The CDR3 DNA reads TGCGCCAGCAGCCAAGCCCCATCAATGGGCTATGGCTACACCTTC. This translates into CASSQAPSMGYGYTF.

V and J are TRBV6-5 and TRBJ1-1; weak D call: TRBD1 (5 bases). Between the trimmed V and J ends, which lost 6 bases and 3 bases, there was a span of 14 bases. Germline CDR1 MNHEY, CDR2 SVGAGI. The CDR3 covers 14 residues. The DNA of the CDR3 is TGTGCCAGCAGAACGCGGGGGAGGGACACTGAAGCTTTCTTT. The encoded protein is CASRTRGRDTEAFF.

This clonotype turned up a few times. The CDR3 DNA follows: TGTGCCAGCAGCCAGGCGGGGGCAGCCCCTGGAGAGCAGTACGTC. It encodes CASSQAGAAPGEQYV. This chain uses TRBV6-5 with TRBJ2-7; possibly TRBD2 for D (7 bases). There are 15 residues in the CDR3. The V end was cut by 6 bases, the J end by 7 bases, with 22 bases between. Germline CDR1 and CDR2: MNHEY and SVGAGI.

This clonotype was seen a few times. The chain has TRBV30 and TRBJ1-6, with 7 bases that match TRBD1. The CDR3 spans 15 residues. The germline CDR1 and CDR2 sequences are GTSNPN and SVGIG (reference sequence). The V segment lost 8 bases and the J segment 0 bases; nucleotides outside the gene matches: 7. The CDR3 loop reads CARRDSSSYNSPLHF. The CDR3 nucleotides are TGTGCCAGAAGGGACAGTAGCTCCTATAATTCACCCCTCCACTTT.

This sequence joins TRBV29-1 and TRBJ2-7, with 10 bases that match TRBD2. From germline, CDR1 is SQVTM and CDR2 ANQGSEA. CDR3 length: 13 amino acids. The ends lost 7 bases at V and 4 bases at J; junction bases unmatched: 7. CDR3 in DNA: TGCAGCGCCTATGGACTAGCGGCTTACGAGCAGTACTTC. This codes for CSAYGLAAYEQYF.

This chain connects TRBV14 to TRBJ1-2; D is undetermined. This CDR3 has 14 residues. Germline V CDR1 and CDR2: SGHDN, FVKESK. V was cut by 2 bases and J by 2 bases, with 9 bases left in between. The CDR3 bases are TGTGCCAGCAGCCAATCTCGGCCGAACTATGGCTACACCTTC. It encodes CASSQSRPNYGYTF.

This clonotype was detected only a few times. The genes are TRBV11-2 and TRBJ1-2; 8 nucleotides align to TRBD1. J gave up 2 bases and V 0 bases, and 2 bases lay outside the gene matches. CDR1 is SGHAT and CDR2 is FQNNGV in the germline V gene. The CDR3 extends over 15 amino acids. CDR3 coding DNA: TGTGCCAGCAGCTTAGAAAGGACAGGGAACTATGGCTACACCTTC. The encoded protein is CASSLERTGNYGYTF.

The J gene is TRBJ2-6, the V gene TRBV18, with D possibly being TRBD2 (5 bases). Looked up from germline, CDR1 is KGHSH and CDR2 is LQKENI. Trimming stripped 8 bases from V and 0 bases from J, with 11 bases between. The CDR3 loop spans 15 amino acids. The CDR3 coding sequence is TGTGCCAGCCACACTCGGGGCTCTGGGGCCAACGTCCTGACTTTC. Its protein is CASHTRGSGANVLTF.

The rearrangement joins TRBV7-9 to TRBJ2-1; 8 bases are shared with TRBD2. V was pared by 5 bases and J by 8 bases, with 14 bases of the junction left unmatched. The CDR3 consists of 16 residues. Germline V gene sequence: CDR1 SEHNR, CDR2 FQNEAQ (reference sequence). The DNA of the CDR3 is TGTGCCAGCAGCCTATATAGCGGGGTCGGGTTGGATGAGCAGTTCTTC. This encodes CASSLYSGVGLDEQFF.

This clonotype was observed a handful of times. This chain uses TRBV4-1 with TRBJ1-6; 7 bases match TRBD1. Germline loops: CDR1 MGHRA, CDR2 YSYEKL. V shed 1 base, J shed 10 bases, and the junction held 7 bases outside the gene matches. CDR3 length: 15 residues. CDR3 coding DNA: TGCGCCAGCAGCCAAGGGACAGGCATGCGGTCACCCCTCCACTTT. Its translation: CASSQGTGMRSPLHF.

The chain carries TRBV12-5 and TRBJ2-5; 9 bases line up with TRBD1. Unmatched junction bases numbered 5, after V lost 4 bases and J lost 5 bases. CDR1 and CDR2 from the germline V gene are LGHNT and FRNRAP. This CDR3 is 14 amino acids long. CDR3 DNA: TGTGCTAGTGGTTCAACAGGGGGCTCTGAGACCCAGTACTTC. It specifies CASGSTGGSETQYF.

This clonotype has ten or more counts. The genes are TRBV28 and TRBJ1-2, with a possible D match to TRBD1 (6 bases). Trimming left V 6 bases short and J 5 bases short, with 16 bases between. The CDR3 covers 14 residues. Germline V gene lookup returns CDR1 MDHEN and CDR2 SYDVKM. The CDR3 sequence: CASRYMGTLYGYTF. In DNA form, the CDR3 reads TGTGCCAGCAGATATATGGGGACACTTTATGGCTACACCTTC.

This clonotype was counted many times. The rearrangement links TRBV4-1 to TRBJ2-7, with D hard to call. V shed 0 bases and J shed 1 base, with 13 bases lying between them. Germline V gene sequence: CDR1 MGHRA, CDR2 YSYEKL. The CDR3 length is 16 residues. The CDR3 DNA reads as TGCGCCAGCAGCCAAGATTTCGCCAGCCTTTCCTACGAGCAGTACTTC. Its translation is CASSQDFASLSYEQYF.

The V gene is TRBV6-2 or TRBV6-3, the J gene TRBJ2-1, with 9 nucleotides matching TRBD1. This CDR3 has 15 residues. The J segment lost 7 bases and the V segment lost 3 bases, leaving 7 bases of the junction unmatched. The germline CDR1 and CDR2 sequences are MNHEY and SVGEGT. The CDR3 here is CASSYRGTGINEQFF. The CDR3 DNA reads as TGTGCCAGCAGTTATCGAGGGACAGGGATAAATGAGCAGTTCTTC.

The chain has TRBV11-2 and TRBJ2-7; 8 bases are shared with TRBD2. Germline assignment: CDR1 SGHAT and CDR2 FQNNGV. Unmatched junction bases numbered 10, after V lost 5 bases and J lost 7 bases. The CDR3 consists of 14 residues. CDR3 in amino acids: CASSDYRTSREQYV. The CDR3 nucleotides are TGTGCCAGCAGCGACTACCGGACTAGCAGGGAGCAGTACGTC.

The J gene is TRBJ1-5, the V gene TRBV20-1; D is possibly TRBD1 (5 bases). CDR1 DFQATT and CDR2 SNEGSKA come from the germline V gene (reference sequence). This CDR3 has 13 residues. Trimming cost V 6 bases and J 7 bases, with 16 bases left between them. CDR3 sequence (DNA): TGCAGTGCCGCGCCGGGGCTAGAGCAGCCCCAGCATTTT. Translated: CSAAPGLEQPQHF.

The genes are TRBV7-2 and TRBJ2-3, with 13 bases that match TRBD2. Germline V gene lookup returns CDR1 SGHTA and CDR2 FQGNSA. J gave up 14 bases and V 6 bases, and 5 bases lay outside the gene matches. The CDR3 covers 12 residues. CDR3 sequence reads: CASRPTSGGAYF. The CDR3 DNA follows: TGTGCCAGCAGACCCACTAGCGGGGGGGCGTATTTT.

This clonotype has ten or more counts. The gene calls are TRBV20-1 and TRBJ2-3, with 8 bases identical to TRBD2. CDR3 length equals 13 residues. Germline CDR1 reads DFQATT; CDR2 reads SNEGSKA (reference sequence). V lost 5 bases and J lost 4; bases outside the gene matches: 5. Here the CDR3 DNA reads TGCAGTGCTGAGGGCGGGGGGCCAGATACGCAGTATTTT. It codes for CSAEGGGPDTQYF.

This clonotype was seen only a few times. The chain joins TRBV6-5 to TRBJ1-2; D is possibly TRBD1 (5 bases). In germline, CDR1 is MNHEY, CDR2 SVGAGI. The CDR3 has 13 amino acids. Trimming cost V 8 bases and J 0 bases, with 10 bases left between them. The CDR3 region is CASGRDSNYGYTF. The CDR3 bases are TGTGCCAGCGGAAGGGACTCTAACTATGGCTACACCTTC.

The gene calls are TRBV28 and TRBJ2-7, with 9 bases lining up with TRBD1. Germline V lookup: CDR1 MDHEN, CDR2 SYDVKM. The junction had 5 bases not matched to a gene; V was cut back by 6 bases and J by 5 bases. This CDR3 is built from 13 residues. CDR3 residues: CASRDRGMDEQYV. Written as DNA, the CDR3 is TGTGCCAGCAGGGACAGGGGAATGGACGAGCAGTACGTC.

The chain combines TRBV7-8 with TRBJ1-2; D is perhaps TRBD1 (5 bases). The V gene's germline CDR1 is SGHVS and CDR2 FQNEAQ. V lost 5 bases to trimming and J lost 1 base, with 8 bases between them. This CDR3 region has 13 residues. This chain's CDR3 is CASSGGFNYGYTF. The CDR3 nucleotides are TGTGCCAGCAGCGGGGGTTTTAACTATGGCTACACCTTC.

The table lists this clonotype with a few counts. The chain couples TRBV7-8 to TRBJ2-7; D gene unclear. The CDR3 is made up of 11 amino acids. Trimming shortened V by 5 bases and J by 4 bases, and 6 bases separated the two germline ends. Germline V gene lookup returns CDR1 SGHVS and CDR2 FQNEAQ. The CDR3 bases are TGTGCCAGCAGCCCCTTGTACGAGCAGTACTTC. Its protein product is CASSPLYEQYF.

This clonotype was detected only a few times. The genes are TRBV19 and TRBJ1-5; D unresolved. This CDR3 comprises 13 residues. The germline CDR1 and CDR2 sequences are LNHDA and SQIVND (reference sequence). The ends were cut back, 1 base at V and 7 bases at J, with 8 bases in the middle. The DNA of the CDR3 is TGTGCCAGTAGTATAGCGGTAAGGCAGCCCCAGCATTTT. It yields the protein CASSIAVRQPQHF. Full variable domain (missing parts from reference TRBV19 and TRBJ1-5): DGGITQSPKYLFRKEGQNVTLSCEQNLNHDAMYWYRQDPGQGLRLIYYSQIVNDFQKGDIAEGYSVSREKKESFPLTVTSAQKNPTAFYLCASSIAVRQPQHFGDGTRLSIL.

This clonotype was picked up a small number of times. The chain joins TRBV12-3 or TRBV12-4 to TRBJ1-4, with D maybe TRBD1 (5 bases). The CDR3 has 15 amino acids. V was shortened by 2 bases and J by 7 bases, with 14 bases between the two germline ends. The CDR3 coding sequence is TGTGCCAGCAGTTTAATCTCGGGGGGTCGTGAAAAACTGTTTTTT. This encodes CASSLISGGREKLFF.

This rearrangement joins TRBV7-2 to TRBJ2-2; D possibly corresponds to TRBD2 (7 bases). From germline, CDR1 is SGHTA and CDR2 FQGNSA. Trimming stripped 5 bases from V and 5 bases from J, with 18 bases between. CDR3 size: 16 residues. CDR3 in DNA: TGTGCCAGCAGCCCTTTTGAGGGGGGGCTTACCGGGGAGCTGTTTTTT. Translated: CASSPFEGGLTGELFF.